The 8 T cell receptor beta chains presented below share a single source sample, sequenced in a study of cytotoxic CD8 clonotypes in ibrutinib-treated CLL (dated by TCRdb to about 2021). Sample time point, as interpreted from the label and publication: progressive disease on ibrutinib. Library generation was performed with the immunoSEQ multiplex PCR assay. The source is immuneACCESS, and TCRdb retained only in-frame sequences with V and J called. Part of the clones is not carried over; for the studies checked, unresolved V genes explain less than half of this, and the remainder is unexplained. In this sample the table shows 35,000 or so clones, about two thirds of which occur a single time. The ten biggest clones cover over 15% of the sample. The starting material was PBMCs, obtained at disease progression, from a patient treated with ibrutinib. The receptor source for this set is a human donor with chronic lymphocytic leukemia.

This clone was observed a handful of times. CDR3 bases: TGCGCCAGCAGCCCGGGACAAAACAATGAGCAGTTCTTC. Encoded protein: CASSPGQNNEQFF. The chain carries TRBV5-1 and TRBJ2-1; D might be TRBD1 (6 bases). This CDR3 contains 13 residues. Germline assignment: CDR1 SGHRS and CDR2 YFSETQ. Between the trimmed V and J ends, which lost 4 bases and 5 bases, there was a span of 10 bases.

The CDR3 region has the DNA TGTGCCAGCAGCCATGGACAGGCCCAAGAGACCCAGTACTTC. It codes for CASSHGQAQETQYF. The chain has TRBV28 and TRBJ2-5, with 7 bases matching TRBD1. This CDR3 has 14 residues. V shed 6 bases, J shed 1 base, and the junction held 5 bases outside the gene matches. Germline CDR1 reads MDHEN; CDR2 reads SYDVKM.

The gene calls are TRBV4-1 and TRBJ2-4; 12 bases align to TRBD1. Germline V gene data show CDR1 as MGHRA and CDR2 as YSYEKL. J lost 8 bases, V lost 5 bases, and 13 bases had no gene match. CDR3 length equals 17 residues. CDR3 protein: CASSATGTGGFEDIQYF. The CDR3 DNA reads TGCGCCAGCAGCGCCACCGGGACAGGGGGCTTTGAGGACATTCAGTACTTC.

This clone was seen just once. This sequence joins TRBV7-8 and TRBJ2-6; perhaps D is TRBD1 or TRBD2 (6 bases each). Trimming took off 2 bases at V and 2 bases at J, with 22 bases between the two ends. The CDR3 length is 20 residues. Germline V gives CDR1 SGHVS, CDR2 FQNEAQ. In nucleotides, the CDR3 is TGTGCCAGCAGCTTAATAGGTTGGGGGGCTAATTTGGCTGGGGCCAACGTCCTGACTTTC. This sequence encodes CASSLIGWGANLAGANVLTF. The whole variable domain, remainder taken from reference TRBV7-8 and TRBJ2-6, is GAGVSQSPRYKVAKRGQDVALRCDPISGHVSLFWYQQALGQGPEFLTYFQNEAQLDKSGLPSDRFFAERPEGSVSTLKIQRTQQEDSAVYLCASSLIGWGANLAGANVLTFGAGSRLTVL.

The chain joins TRBV6-1 to TRBJ2-5; 8 bases agree with TRBD2. The length of the CDR3 is 14 residues. V trimming: 2 bases; J trimming: 5 bases; junction bases outside the gene matches: 4. Germline V CDR1 and CDR2: MNHNS, SASEGT. The CDR3 sequence is CASSEIAGLETQYF. CDR3 in DNA: TGTGCCAGCAGTGAAATAGCGGGGTTGGAGACCCAGTACTTC.

The chain couples TRBV29-1 to TRBJ2-1, with D tentatively TRBD2 (7 bases). V gave up 4 bases and J gave up 6 bases, with 13 bases separating them. Germline loops: CDR1 SQVTM, CDR2 ANQGSEA. The CDR3 is 13 residues long. This CDR3 is CSVGRGAPNEQFF. In nucleotides, the CDR3 is TGCAGCGTTGGTCGGGGGGCTCCCAATGAGCAGTTCTTC.

The J gene is TRBJ1-2, the V gene TRBV5-4, with no clear D. V was clipped by 4 bases and J by 3 bases, with 13 bases between them. CDR1 and CDR2 (germline): SGHNT, YYREEE (reference sequence). The CDR3 is 14 residues long. CDR3 nucleotides: TGTGCCAGCAGCGTCGGAGTTATTGACTATGGCTACACCTTC. The encoded protein is CASSVGVIDYGYTF.

This clone was seen a handful of times. V usage is TRBV21-1 and J usage is TRBJ2-5; TRBD2 is taken as the D call from the table, unchecked against the DNA. TRBV21-1 is shown as a pseudogene. The CDR3 covers 18 residues. The CDR3 region has the DNA TGTGCCAGCAGCCCCTACCCGGGAGGCATCCTTAAGGGGGAGACCCAGTACTTC. Protein sequence: CASSPYPGGILKGETQYF.